Below, one T cell receptor beta chain is given with its context. No antigen is known for it. The data were taken from a study of lymphopenia after photon versus proton radiotherapy. Overall study findings and caveats: Post-nadir diversity loss with photons came from oligoclonal expansion, particularly CD8+ Temra cells.

Profiling relied on immunoSEQ multiplex PCR, and the TCRdb table lists in-frame clones only, not all of them. The table has 150,000 to 200,000 clones, around 85% seen once. This CDR3 region has 14 residues. The sequencing here drew on peripheral blood, taken from a patient treated with photon-based radiotherapy. The source is a man in his forties or fifties with gastric cancer. The chain employs TRBV21-1 and TRBJ2-2; the table names TRBD2, a call not compared with the DNA. TRBV21-1 is a known pseudogene. The CDR3 is CASTSGRGTGELFF. CDR3 sequence (DNA): TGTGCCAGCACTAGCGGAAGGGGGACCGGGGAGCTGTTTTTT.